The source of this TCR beta chain is a study of blood T cell dynamics during melanoma immunotherapy. Study-level information: Standard first-line treatment here was pembrolizumab or nivolumab plus ipilimumab in metastatic melanoma.

Each bulk PBMC sample had approximately 0.35 ug DNA loaded. Only in-frame clones appear in the TCRdb table, and some are missing; sequencing was by immunoSEQ multiplex PCR. The sample includes more than 8,500 clones, roughly 87% of them seen just once. Time point specified: week 3, after first cycle of checkpoint inhibitor. Samples come from before therapy and from week 3 after the first blockade cycle. No patient had earlier systemic cancer treatment, concurrent immunosuppressants, or another active cancer. This receptor was taken from a human donor with melanoma. Sequencing used blood, obtained from a patient treated with checkpoint blockade.

Written as DNA, the CDR3 is TGTGCCAGCAGCCCCCCGACAGGGAGGGAGACCCAGTACTTC. As protein: CASSPPTGRETQYF. This rearrangement joins TRBV7-8 to TRBJ2-5, with D possibly TRBD1 on 7 matching bases. Trimming shortened V by 5 bases and J by 5 bases, and 15 bases separated the two germline ends. The germline CDR1 and CDR2 sequences are SGHVS and FQNEAQ. This CDR3 region has 14 residues.